This T cell receptor beta chain came from a study of T cell responses to AZD1222 COVID-19 vaccine. This clone showed up just a few times. The CDR3 loop spans 12 amino acids. V lost 8 bases and J lost 6; bases outside the gene matches: 6. Generated by immunoSEQ multiplex PCR, the TCRdb table keeps only in-frame clones and is missing some. The sample contains 150,000 to 200,000 clones, just under 90% of which appear only once. The sequence derives from an adult in good health. Sequenced material: peripheral blood, taken on day 0 of AZD1222 vaccination. This chain connects TRBV12-3 or TRBV12-4 to TRBJ1-2; 7 bases map to TRBD1. In DNA form, the CDR3 reads TGTGCCAGCGGACTGACAGGGAATGGCTACACCTTC. Amino acid sequence: CASGLTGNGYTF.